One and the same sample provided the 9 T cell receptor beta chains below, sequenced in a study of early T cells in non-severe SARS-CoV-2 infection. TCRdb re-called the 5' RACE reads with MiXCR, one entry per CDR3 protein. The sample holds 70,000 to 95,000 distinct CDR3 sequences, around 9.9% seen once. The source material was whole blood. The receptors here all came from an adult who was a healthcare worker with PCR-confirmed SARS-CoV-2 infection or an uninfected control (not recorded which).

Many counts were recorded for this clonotype. CDR3 sequence: CASSLGDFYTYEQYF. The CDR3 DNA reads TGTGCCAGCAGCTTAGGGGACTTTTACACCTACGAGCAGTACTTC. The chain has TRBV7-2 and TRBJ2-7; the D gene is possibly TRBD2 (6 bases). This CDR3 is 15 amino acids long. The germline gives CDR1 SGHTA, CDR2 FQGNSA. V shed 1 base and J shed 2 bases, with 12 bases lying between them.

This clonotype showed up many times. The chain combines TRBV20-1 with TRBJ2-3; 9 positions agree with TRBD2. Germline V gives CDR1 DFQATT, CDR2 SNEGSKA (reference sequence). The V and J ends lost 0 bases and 8 bases, in that order; junction bases with no gene match: 9. The CDR3 contains 15 residues. DNA for the CDR3: TGCAGTGCTAGAGATAGCCCTAGCGGGATACCTACGCAGTATTTT. It translates to CSARDSPSGIPTQYF.

This clonotype was observed at least ten times. The CDR3, as DNA: TGTGCCAGCGGCCGGGAGGGTTCCTACAATGAGCAGTTCTTC. This gives the protein CASGREGSYNEQFF. The chain employs TRBV12-3 or TRBV12-4 and TRBJ2-1; 8 positions agree with TRBD2. This CDR3 contains 14 residues. Trimming removed 8 bases from V and 1 base from J; junction bases left unmatched: 4.

There are many counts of this clonotype. The chain employs TRBV2 and TRBJ2-7; D possibly matches TRBD1 or TRBD2 (6 bases each). The length of the CDR3 is 12 residues. Trimming left V 5 bases short and J 6 bases short, with 11 bases between. In germline, CDR1 is SNHLY, CDR2 FYNNEI. CDR3 DNA sequence: TGTGCCAGCAGTCGTTCGGGGGCCGAGCAGTACTTC. Encoded protein: CASSRSGAEQYF.

This clonotype was observed many times. The V gene is TRBV3-1, the J gene TRBJ2-2; 8 positions agree with TRBD1. J lost 5 bases, V lost 3 bases, and 5 bases had no gene match. Germline V gives CDR1 LGHDT, CDR2 YNNKEL (reference sequence). CDR3 size: 15 residues. The CDR3 nucleotides read TGTGCCAGCAGCCATAGGACAGGGAGGACCGGGGAGCTGTTTTTT. It encodes CASSHRTGRTGELFF. Full variable domain (remainder filled in from reference TRBV3-1 and TRBJ2-2): DTAVSQTPKYLVTQMGNDKSIKCEQNLGHDTMYWYKQDSKKFLKIMFSYNNKELIINETVPNRFSPKSPDKAHLNLHINSLELGDSAVYFCASSHRTGRTGELFFGEGSRLTVL.

This clonotype occurred many times. The chain uses TRBV29-1 and TRBJ2-2; D gene uncertain. CDR1 and CDR2 from the germline V gene are SQVTM and ANQGSEA. Trimming pared 6 bases from V and 5 bases from J, leaving 16 bases between. The CDR3 is 14 amino acids. Written as DNA, the CDR3 is TGCAGCGTCCCCAGGCGGCGGCGGACCGGGGAGCTGTTTTTT. Translating it yields CSVPRRRRTGELFF.

This clonotype was recorded at least ten times. This chain connects TRBV28 to TRBJ2-2; possible D gene TRBD1, 5 bases. The CDR3 sequence is 14 residues long. Trimming took 8 bases from V and 4 from J, leaving 14 bases between them. Germline loops: CDR1 MDHEN, CDR2 SYDVKM. The CDR3 spells CASGIGAVTGELFF. CDR3 bases: TGTGCCAGCGGTATAGGGGCGGTCACCGGGGAGCTGTTTTTT.

This chain joins TRBV11-3 and TRBJ2-2; the D is unclear. The V end was cut by 0 bases, the J end by 1 base, with 6 bases between. The CDR3 consists of 15 residues. CDR1 SGHNT and CDR2 YENEEA come from the germline V gene. CDR3 residues: CASSLDGRNTGELFF. CDR3 sequence (DNA): TGTGCCAGCAGCTTAGATGGAAGGAACACCGGGGAGCTGTTTTTT.

J is TRBJ2-7 and V is TRBV6-4; 14 positions match TRBD2. Trimming at V came to 4 bases and at J to 5 bases, leaving 4 bases not matched to a gene. The CDR3 has 15 residues. Looked up from germline, CDR1 is MRHNA and CDR2 is SNTAGT. In DNA, the CDR3 is TGTGCCAGCAGTGCTATGGGACTAGCGGGAGACGAGCAGTACTTC. Protein: CASSAMGLAGDEQYF.